Listed below are T cell receptor beta chains from one sample, sequenced in a study of shared clonotypes between healthy human individuals. Repertoires were generated with immunoSEQ multiplex PCR, while TCRdb's copy carries only in-frame clones and drops some. The data show roughly 2,500,000 clones, under 95% seen once. Specimen: naive CD4+ T cells from PBMCs. These receptors came from a man aged 18 to 29 in good health. Some clones in this sample may be carry-over from other donors' samples. The CDR3 runs from the conserved cysteine through the conserved F or W. D genes are given only for firm matches. Clone size is stated in some rows and not others, as once, few, many or a class when expanded.

- | TRBJ1-3 | TRBV27 | - | TGTGCCAGCAGCCGTACAGGTTTCGGAAACACCATATATTTT | CASSRTGFGNTIYF
once | TRBJ2-7 | TRBV11-2 | TRBD2 | TGTGCCAGCAGCCAAGCCCTGGGACTAGCGGGGGTCTACGAGCAGTACTTC | CASSQALGLAGVYEQYF
- | TRBJ2-1 | TRBV6-1 | TRBD2 | TGTGCCAGCAGTGAAATCACTAGCGGTCGCAATGAGCAGTTCTTC | CASSEITSGRNEQFF
- | TRBJ2-6 | TRBV5-1 | - | TGCGCCAGCAGCCCCAGGTATGGGAGCCCAATCTCTGGGGCCAACGTCCTGACTTTC | CASSPRYGSPISGANVLTF
- | TRBJ1-2 | TRBV19 | TRBD1 | TGTGCCAGTAGTATAGACTGGAGCACAGGGGAGGGCTACACCTTC | CASSIDWSTGEGYTF
- | TRBJ1-4 | TRBV29-1 | TRBD1 | TGCAGCGCTAGGGGGCCTAATGAAAAACTGTTTTTT | CSARGPNEKLFF
- | TRBJ2-1 | TRBV2 | - | TGTGCCAGCAGTGCCTCTGGGAATGAGCAGTTCTTC | CASSASGNEQFF
- | TRBJ2-7 | TRBV5-1 | - | TGCGCCAGCAGCTTTCAGGGGCTCGAGCAGTACTTC | CASSFQGLEQYF
few | TRBJ1-5 | TRBV25-1 | - | TGTGCCAGCAGTGAATTTGATCGGGGTCAGCCCCAGCATTTT | CASSEFDRGQPQHF
- | TRBJ2-3 | TRBV5-1 | - | TGCGCCAGCAGCTTGGCCGGGGGCCGGGGCACAGATACGCAGTATTTT | CASSLAGGRGTDTQYF
- | TRBJ2-1 | TRBV2 | - | TGTGCCAGCATCCCGGGGCAGGGGCATTACAATGAGCAGTTCTTC | CASIPGQGHYNEQFF
- | TRBJ1-2 | TRBV28 | - | TGTGCCAGCAGTTCCCTACGGACGGACTATGGCTACACCTTC | CASSSLRTDYGYTF
- | TRBJ1-1 | TRBV7-9 | TRBD1 | TGTGCCAGCAGCGCACAGGGGCACACTGAAGCTTTCTTT | CASSAQGHTEAFF
- | TRBJ1-2 | TRBV25-1 | - | TGTGCCAGCAGTGAGACGGGTCTTGGCTACACCTTC | CASSETGLGYTF
once | TRBJ2-7 | TRBV29-1 | - | TGCAGCGTTGTCACCGAGGTTGGACCCCAGTACTTC | CSVVTEVGPQYF
- | TRBJ1-2 | TRBV14 | - | TGTGCCAGCAGCCAGGGGACACACTATGGCTACACCTTC | CASSQGTHYGYTF
- | TRBJ2-7 | TRBV4-3 | TRBD1 | TGCGCCAGCAGCCAAGTATACAGGGGCTACGAGCAGTACTTC | CASSQVYRGYEQYF
- | TRBJ2-1 | TRBV5-1 | TRBD2 | TGCGCCAGCAGCATAGGACTAGCGGGAATATACAATGAGCAGTTCTTC | CASSIGLAGIYNEQFF
- | TRBJ1-4 | TRBV28 | TRBD1 | TGTGCCAGCAGTTTGGGAGGACAGGGGGCGCGGGAAAAACTGTTTTTT | CASSLGGQGAREKLFF
- | TRBJ1-2 | TRBV5-8 | - | TGTGCCAGCAGCCCGGACCGCGGCCAGGGCTACACCTTC | CASSPDRGQGYTF
- | TRBJ2-7 | TRBV6-5 | - | TGTGCCAGCAGCGGGGCTATGGAGCAGTACTTC | CASSGAMEQYF
- | TRBJ2-5 | TRBV7-8 | - | TGTGCCAGCAGCAGAGGGTCTGGGAGTTTGTTAGAGACCCAGTACTTC | CASSRGSGSLLETQYF
- | TRBJ2-7 | TRBV5-1 | - | TGCGCCAGCAGCTTTGAAACCGGCTACGAGCAGTACTTC | CASSFETGYEQYF
- | TRBJ1-5 | TRBV19 | - | TGTGCCAGTAGTATGAACGTTGAGCCCCAGCATTTT | CASSMNVEPQHF
- | TRBJ2-7 | TRBV14 | - | TGTGCCAGCAGCCAATTTGGGACTCTCTCTGGCGAGCAGTACTTC | CASSQFGTLSGEQYF
- | TRBJ1-1 | TRBV12-5 | - | TGTGCTAGTGCCCCCAGAGGGACTGAAGCTTTCTTT | CASAPRGTEAFF
once | TRBJ2-6 | TRBV7-3 | TRBD2 | TGTGCCAGCAGCTTAACAGCGACTCGACTAGCGGGGGCTGGGGCCAACGTCCTGACTTTC | CASSLTATRLAGAGANVLTF